This T cell receptor beta chain was recovered during a study of response to subunit inactivated influenza vaccine. Findings and caveats of the study: Authors suggested that a seasonal influenza vaccination recruits few new T cells each time.

Trimming removed 1 base from V and 0 bases from J, with 7 bases in between. The CDR3 spans 14 residues. Germline CDR1 is DFQATT and CDR2 is SNEGSKA (reference sequence). TCRdb processed the RT-PCR reads anew with MiXCR; each CDR3 protein has one entry. The sample comprises hundreds of thousands of distinct CDR3 sequences, roughly 13% of which are singletons, and 6.5% to 8.5% rests with the top ten. This clonotype was seen a few times. Antigen specificity is unknown. This chain uses TRBV20-1 with TRBJ2-4, with D unclear. Here the sequenced sample was PBMCs from blood, taken around 14 days before vaccination. The receptor comes from a man aged 45-65 years who received an inactivated influenza vaccine. The CDR3 protein is CSARVPTAKNIQYF. CDR3 coding DNA: TGCAGTGCTAGAGTTCCGACAGCCAAAAACATTCAGTACTTC.